The source of this TCR beta chain is a study of blood T cells in healthy people across ages. The V gene's germline CDR1 is SQVTM and CDR2 ANQGSEA. This CDR3 spans 13 amino acids. Sample-barcoded 5' priming and a J-beta primer mix drove a second PCR of roughly 6 to 12 cycles. TCRdb re-called the 5' RACE reads with MiXCR, one entry per CDR3 protein. Of about 1.4 million distinct CDR3 sequences in the sample, 45% to 70% are singletons; the top ten hold under 8.5%. V is TRBV29-1 and J is TRBJ2-5; D remains ambiguous. The last part of the DNA fits TRBJ2-7 better; the J call may be wrong. The sequencing sample was made of blood. The receptor comes from a man aged 18 to 29 in good health. The CDR3 sequence is CSVETNMEYEQYF. The CDR3 region has the DNA TGCAGCGTTGAAACCAACATGGAGTACGAGCAGTACTTC.